A selection of T cell receptor beta chains follows, all from one sample in a study of vaccination effects on CD4 cells after COVID-19. Their specific antigens are unknown. The assay was immunoSEQ multiplex PCR, and TCRdb's table has in-frame clones only and misses some. This table holds some 25,000 clones, roughly 70% found once. Sequenced material: CD4+ T cells from PBMCs cultured with SARS-CoV-2 spike peptides, taken after COVID-19 vaccination. The source of these receptors is a human donor who received a COVID-19 vaccine. Both conserved end residues are part of each CDR3. The D gene is left open where the match is weak. Some rows have no size entry. The others give once, few or many, or a class for an expanded clone.

CDR3 length,J gene,clone size,V gene,D gene,CDR3 DNA,CDR3 protein
15,TRBJ2-3,NA,TRBV7-9,TRBD2,TGTGCCAGCAGCTCCCGGGGGGGCCAGGTAGATACGCAGTATTTT,CASSSRGGQVDTQYF
17,TRBJ2-7,few,TRBV5-1,NA,TGCGCCAGCAGCTTGGGCCCCAGGGGAGGAGTTAGTGTCGAGCAGTACTTC,CASSLGPRGGVSVEQYF
13,TRBJ2-7,few,TRBV29-1,TRBD1,TGCAGCGTCGCCCGGGACAGGGGTGACGAGCAGTACTTC,CSVARDRGDEQYF
17,TRBJ2-7,NA,TRBV10-3,NA,TGTGCCATCAGTGAGTCGCCTCCTTCCGGGACCCTCTACGAGCAGTACTTC,CAISESPPSGTLYEQYF
13,TRBJ1-6,NA,TRBV14,NA,TGTGCCAGCAGCCAACAACAGCGATCACCCCTCCACTTT,CASSQQQRSPLHF
17,TRBJ1-2,NA,TRBV25-1,TRBD1,TGTGCCAGCAGTGACCGGGACAGGGGGCCTATTGGCTATGGCTACACCTTC,CASSDRDRGPIGYGYTF
14,TRBJ2-1,NA,TRBV11-2,NA,TGTGCCAGCAGCTGGCCCCTCAGCACAACTGAGCAGTTCTTC,CASSWPLSTTEQFF
13,TRBJ2-3,once,TRBV6-2/TRBV6-3,NA,TGTGCCAGCAGTGTCAGACGCACAGATACGCAGTATTTT,CASSVRRTDTQYF
14,TRBJ1-1,NA,TRBV3-1/TRBV3-2,TRBD1,TGTGCCAGCAGCCGTGGACAGGGGTGGACTGAAGCTTTCTTT,CASSRGQGWTEAFF
13,TRBJ2-2,few,TRBV2,NA,TGTGCCAGCAGCGCGGACAGCACCGGGGAGCTGTTTTTT,CASSADSTGELFF
14,TRBJ1-2,NA,TRBV6-5,NA,TGTGCCAGCAGGGGATCCGCCAATAACTATGGCTACACCTTC,CASRGSANNYGYTF
16,TRBJ2-1,NA,TRBV19,TRBD2,TGTGCCAGTAGTCCAACCCTAGCGGGGGAGGGCAATGAGCAGTTCTTC,CASSPTLAGEGNEQFF
14,TRBJ1-1,once,TRBV3-1/TRBV3-2,TRBD1,TGTGCCAGCAGCCTACAGGGGGCGGGCACTGAAGCTTTCTTT,CASSLQGAGTEAFF
14,TRBJ2-5,NA,TRBV29-1,NA,TGCAGCGCCCCCGGGGCGGTAAGCCAAGAGACCCAGTACTTC,CSAPGAVSQETQYF
14,TRBJ1-3,NA,TRBV19,TRBD1,TGTGCCAGTAGTATCAGGGGGCGCGGAAACACCATATATTTT,CASSIRGRGNTIYF
13,TRBJ1-3,NA,TRBV10-3,NA,TGTGCCATCAGTCCGGCTGGCGGAAACACCATATATTTT,CAISPAGGNTIYF
16,TRBJ2-2,NA,TRBV24-1,TRBD1,TGTGCCACCAGTGAAAAACAGGGGTGGGACACCGGGGAGCTGTTTTTT,CATSEKQGWDTGELFF
14,TRBJ1-2,NA,TRBV27,TRBD1,TGTGCCAGCAGTCCTACAGGGGGGTGGTATGGCTACACCTTC,CASSPTGGWYGYTF
14,TRBJ1-2,once,TRBV10-3,NA,TGTGCCATCTCCGGTGCGACAGATGCCTCCGGCTACACCTTC,CAISGATDASGYTF
15,TRBJ2-1,NA,TRBV24-1,TRBD1,TGTGCCACCAGTGGTACAGGGGGCTTGTACAATGAGCAGTTCTTC,CATSGTGGLYNEQFF
13,TRBJ2-7,NA,TRBV11-2,NA,TGTGCCAGCAGCGCGGACAGAGCGTACGAGCAGTACTTC,CASSADRAYEQYF
16,TRBJ1-5,once,TRBV5-6,NA,TGTGCCAGCAGCTTGAGGTTGCATCAGGGGAATCAGCCCCAGCATTTT,CASSLRLHQGNQPQHF
17,TRBJ2-3,NA,TRBV7-9,NA,TGTGCCAGCAGCTTACCTACCCCTCGTATACCCACAGATACGCAGTATTTT,CASSLPTPRIPTDTQYF
15,TRBJ2-1,NA,TRBV3-1/TRBV3-2,TRBD2,TGTGCCAGCAGCCCCCAGCGGGGGAGTTACAATGAGCAGTTCTTC,CASSPQRGSYNEQFF
15,TRBJ1-3,NA,TRBV5-5,NA,TGTGCCAGCAGCTTCTTGGGAGTGAGCGGAAACACCATATATTTT,CASSFLGVSGNTIYF
16,TRBJ2-7,medium-sized,TRBV18,TRBD2,TGTGCCAGCTCACCCGGGACTAGCGGGGGGACGTACGAGCAGTACTTC,CASSPGTSGGTYEQYF
12,TRBJ1-3,NA,TRBV5-4,NA,TGTGCCAGCAGCTTGGATTCGGGCCCCATATATTTT,CASSLDSGPIYF
13,TRBJ1-5,medium-sized,TRBV30,NA,TGTGCCTGGAGTGTACAACGGAATCAGCCCCAGCATTTT,CAWSVQRNQPQHF
12,TRBJ2-1,NA,TRBV28,TRBD1,TGTGCCAGCAGTTTAGCCGACAGGGGGCAGTTCTTC,CASSLADRGQFF